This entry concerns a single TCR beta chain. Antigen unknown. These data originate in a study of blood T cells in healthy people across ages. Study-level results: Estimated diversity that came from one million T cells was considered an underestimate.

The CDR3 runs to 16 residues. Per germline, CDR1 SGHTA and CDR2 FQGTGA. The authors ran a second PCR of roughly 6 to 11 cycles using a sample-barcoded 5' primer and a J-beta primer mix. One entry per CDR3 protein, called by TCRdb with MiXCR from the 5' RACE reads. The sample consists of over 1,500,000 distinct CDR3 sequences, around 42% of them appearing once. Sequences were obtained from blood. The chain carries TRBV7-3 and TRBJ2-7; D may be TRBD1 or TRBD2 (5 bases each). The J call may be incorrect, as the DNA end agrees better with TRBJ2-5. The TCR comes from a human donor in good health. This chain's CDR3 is CASSSGPGGTGETQYF. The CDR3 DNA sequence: TGTGCCAGCAGCTCAGGTCCGGGTGGGACGGGGGAGACCCAGTACTTC.